The clone carrying this TCR beta chain was picked up many times. J gave up 8 bases and V 7 bases, and 9 bases lay outside the gene matches. This CDR3 region has 14 residues. Germline-derived CDR1 and CDR2 are SEHNR and FQNEAQ (reference sequence). TCRdb called the 5' RACE reads again in MiXCR, with one record for every CDR3 protein. The table lists about 58,000 distinct CDR3 sequences, approximately 6% of them singletons. The source of the sample is a study of T cells after yellow fever vaccination. The study, taken as a whole, reports: Day 0 sorted memory subsets lacked detectable levels of almost all vaccine-responding clonotypes. Only a small proportion of the clonotypes turned up in both the CD4 and the CD8 compartments, likely arising from convergent recombination.

The sequencing used PBMCs, either bulk or a sorted T-cell subset (CD4+, CD8+, memory, or dextramer-sorted; not recorded which), collected on the day of the yellow fever booster vaccination. The V gene is TRBV7-9, the J gene TRBJ2-5; 11 bases line up with TRBD1. The receptor was derived from a man aged 18 to 30 who received the YFV17D yellow fever vaccine. The CDR3 sequence: CASTHRDRGETQYF. The CDR3 coding sequence is TGTGCCAGCACCCACCGGGACAGGGGGGAAACCCAGTACTTC.